This TCR beta chain was captured in a study of PD-1 blockade in classical Hodgkin lymphoma. Whole-study results and caveats: Initiation of nivolumab under 1 year after ASCT led to exclusion of patients.

The V gene's germline CDR1 is LGHNA and CDR2 YNFKEQ. This CDR3 contains 14 residues. Trimming left V 3 bases short and J 7 bases short, with 15 bases between. Time point denoted: cycle 4 day 1 (C4D1), after five to seven weeks of nivolumab. Each patient's relapse followed autologous stem cell transplantation, and brentuximab vedotin exposure varied. In the case of this clone: What it binds is unknown.

Method: immunoSEQ multiplex PCR; TCRdb's copy keeps in-frame clones and lacks some. The profile shows 43,000 or so clones, roughly 73% of them singletons. The sample was peripheral blood mononuclear cells (PBMCs), taken before the fourth cycle of nivolumab. V usage is TRBV4-2 and J usage is TRBJ1-2; D may be TRBD1 (5 bases). This TCR was sampled from a human donor with classical Hodgkin lymphoma. The CDR3 region has the DNA TGTGCCAGCAGCCAGGACCTCAGGGTTTTTGGCTACACCTTC. Amino acid sequence: CASSQDLRVFGYTF.